The text below deals with one TCR beta chain. No antigen is known for it. Between the trimmed V and J ends, which lost 5 bases and 5 bases, there was a span of 18 bases. Looked up from germline, CDR1 is SNHLY and CDR2 is FYNNEI. CDR3 length equals 15 residues. This specimen comes from a study of early stage breast cancer tumors. Study-level results: Bulk DNA sequencing of unsorted cells missed chain pairing and markers.

This table comes from immunoSEQ multiplex PCR, and its TCRdb copy is limited to in-frame clones, with some not included. The data contain tens of thousands of clones, 70% to 80% of them singletons. The rearrangement links TRBV2 to TRBJ2-5; a possible D gene is TRBD2 (5 bases). The TCR originated in a person aged 50 to 59 with breast cancer. The sample taken for sequencing was blood. The DNA for the CDR3 is TGTGCCAGCAGTCGAGGGAGATCAGGATATGAGACCCAGTACTTC. Translation: CASSRGRSGYETQYF.